Below, 32 T cell receptor beta chains from the same sample are listed, as sequenced in a study of blood T cell repertoires in COVID-19. Clones were read by immunoSEQ multiplex PCR, and TCRdb kept only the in-frame ones, dropping some. The data contain approximately 150,000 clones, 84% of them singletons. The sample was PBMCs or T cells enriched from blood (not recorded which). These receptors were obtained from a man in his fifties in a cohort exposed to, infected with or recovered from COVID-19 (not recorded which).

This sequence joins TRBV5-1 and TRBJ1-1, with D tentatively TRBD1 (5 bases). V lost 0 bases, J lost 12 bases, and 15 bases lay in between. The length of the CDR3 is 13 residues. CDR1 and CDR2 from the germline V gene are SGHRS and YFSETQ. CDR3 DNA sequence: TGCGCCAGCAGCTTGGAGGGACTGACCGAGTCTTTCTTT. This sequence encodes CASSLEGLTESFF.

The chain carries TRBV9 and TRBJ2-6; D is unresolved. Germline assignment: CDR1 SGDLS and CDR2 YYNGEE. This CDR3 region has 20 residues. Trimming stripped 0 bases from V and 0 bases from J, with 19 bases between. The DNA for the CDR3 is TGTGCCAGCAGCGTAGCACCGTTAGAATTTGGCGGCTCTGGGGCCAACGTCCTGACTTTC. It specifies CASSVAPLEFGGSGANVLTF. Full variable domain (outside the CDR3, taken from reference TRBV9 and TRBJ2-6): DSGVTQTPKHLITATGQRVTLRCSPRSGDLSVYWYQQSLDQGLQFLIQYYNGEERAKGNILERFSAQQFPDLHSELNLSSLELGDSALYFCASSVAPLEFGGSGANVLTFGAGSRLTVL.

Turning to this clone: One end of the junction is discordant with germline, which a read error may explain. The V call is TRBV10-3, the J call TRBJ2-5, with 7 bases identical to TRBD1. The CDR3 runs 13 residues. Germline loops: CDR1 ENHRY, CDR2 SYGVKD. The CDR3 spells CATRAARDRVVDF. The CDR3 DNA reads TGTGCCACCAGGGCCGCTCGCGACAGGGTTGTGGACTTC.

This clone was seen a single time. The chain employs TRBV5-1 and TRBJ2-1; 10 positions agree with TRBD2. CDR1 and CDR2 (germline): SGHRS, YFSETQ. V lost 0 bases to trimming and J lost 10 bases; unmatched junction nucleotides: 7. CDR3 length equals 15 residues. The CDR3 here is CASSLDTSGIIEQFF. The CDR3 nucleotides are TGCGCCAGCAGCTTGGATACTAGCGGGATTATAGAGCAGTTCTTC.

The rearrangement uses TRBV12-5 and TRBJ2-7; weak D call: TRBD2 (6 bases). Germline values: CDR1 LGHNT, CDR2 FRNRAP. V lost 3 bases and J lost 5, with 11 bases in between. The CDR3 extends over 13 amino acids. CDR3 loop: CASGFGGAHEQYF. The CDR3 coding sequence is TGTGCTAGTGGTTTTGGAGGGGCCCACGAGCAGTACTTC.

The chain carries TRBV21-1 and TRBJ2-1; the DNA was not used to check the table's D call, TRBD1. TRBV21-1 is flagged as a pseudogene. There are 13 residues in the CDR3. In DNA form, the CDR3 reads TGTGCCAGCCTGAGACAGGGGTCCAATGAGCAGTTCTTC. Protein: CASLRQGSNEQFF.

This rearrangement joins TRBV28 to TRBJ1-1; D ambiguous. V was pared by 5 bases and J by 3 bases, with 7 bases between. CDR3 length: 12 residues. Germline values: CDR1 MDHEN, CDR2 SYDVKM. Here the CDR3 DNA reads TGTGCCAGCAGTCTTACTTACACTGAAGCTTTCTTT. Translation gives CASSLTYTEAFF.

This clone was seen a single time. The chain links TRBV7-3 to TRBJ1-1, with unresolved D. Between the trimmed V and J ends, which lost 4 bases and 2 bases, there was a span of 11 bases. Per germline, CDR1 SGHTA and CDR2 FQGTGA. CDR3 length: 14 amino acids. Here the CDR3 DNA reads TGTGCCAGCAGCTCATCCGGTACTAACACTGAAGCTTTCTTT. Its protein product is CASSSSGTNTEAFF.

This chain uses TRBV6-5 with TRBJ1-4; 7 bases agree with TRBD1. Germline V lookup: CDR1 MNHEY, CDR2 SVGAGI. CDR3 size: 14 residues. After removal of 6 bases from V and 3 bases from J, the junction contained 4 bases not matched to a gene. CDR3 sequence: CASRPGTANEKLFF. In nucleotides, the CDR3 is TGTGCCAGCAGACCCGGGACAGCTAATGAAAAACTGTTTTTT.

V is TRBV7-9 and J is TRBJ2-1; the D is unclear. CDR3 length equals 12 residues. V lost 5 bases and J 8 bases, leaving 10 bases between the germline ends. CDR1 is SEHNR and CDR2 is FQNEAQ in the germline V gene (reference sequence). The chain's CDR3 is CASSLSYDEQFF. CDR3 bases: TGTGCCAGCAGCCTCAGTTATGATGAGCAGTTCTTC.

CDR3 loop: CATSGRGQGNEKLFF. The CDR3 coding sequence is TGTGCCACCAGCGGACGGGGACAGGGGAATGAAAAACTGTTTTTT. The chain couples TRBV15 to TRBJ1-4, with 10 bases matching TRBD1. CDR3 length equals 15 residues. The ends lost 5 bases at V and 5 bases at J; junction bases unmatched: 5. Germline values: CDR1 LNHNV, CDR2 YYDKDF (reference sequence).

This chain links TRBV29-1 with TRBJ2-5, with 10 bases matching TRBD1. The CDR3 is made up of 13 amino acids. Germline assignment: CDR1 SQVTM and CDR2 ANQGSEA. V was pared by 7 bases and J by 5 bases, with 7 bases of the junction left unmatched. The CDR3 sequence: CSARDRGRETQYF. DNA for the CDR3: TGCAGCGCTCGGGACAGGGGTCGGGAGACCCAGTACTTC.

The chain carries TRBV24-1 and TRBJ2-1, with D tentatively TRBD2 (5 bases). The germline V gene has CDR1 KGHDR and CDR2 SFDVKD. Trimming pared 5 bases from V and 9 bases from J, leaving 13 bases between. The CDR3 has 13 amino acids. For the CDR3, the DNA is TGTGCCACCAGTGGCACTAGGAGGACTGAGCAGTTCTTC. It is translated as CATSGTRRTEQFF.

The V gene is TRBV6-4, the J gene TRBJ2-7; 8 bases line up with TRBD1. CDR1 is MRHNA, CDR2 SNTAGT, per germline. Losses at the gene ends were 3 bases for V and 2 bases for J; bases not matched to a gene: 3. The CDR3 is 14 amino acids. CDR3 nucleotides: TGTGCCAGCAGTGAGACAGGGGATACCTACGAGCAGTACTTC. Its translation is CASSETGDTYEQYF.

This clone was recorded once. The genes are TRBV7-2 and TRBJ2-2; 7 bases map to TRBD1. The V segment lost 6 bases and the J segment 0 bases; nucleotides outside the gene matches: 4. Germline CDR1 SGHTA, CDR2 FQGNSA. There are 15 residues in the CDR3. CDR3 amino acids: CASRLTGANTGELFF. CDR3 coding DNA: TGTGCCAGCAGATTAACAGGGGCGAACACCGGGGAGCTGTTTTTT.

Here the CDR3 reads CASSSSSYEQYF. DNA for the CDR3: TGTGCCAGCAGTTCGAGCTCCTACGAGCAGTACTTC. This chain joins TRBV27 and TRBJ2-7; no clear D gene. This CDR3 contains 12 residues. The germline gives CDR1 MNHEY, CDR2 SMNVEV (reference sequence). Trimming stripped 4 bases from V and 0 bases from J, with 4 bases between.

The rearrangement joins TRBV19 to TRBJ2-2; 10 bases fit TRBD1. V shed 4 bases and J 6 bases; nucleotides not matched to a gene: 17. The CDR3 is made up of 19 amino acids. Looked up from germline, CDR1 is LNHDA and CDR2 is SQIVND (reference sequence). The CDR3 here is CASSTDRGGSGSIAGELFF. In nucleotides, the CDR3 is TGTGCCAGTAGTACGGACAGGGGGGGTTCCGGGAGCATCGCCGGGGAGCTGTTTTTT.

This clone was seen a handful of times. This rearrangement joins TRBV10-1 to TRBJ2-7, with D possibly matching TRBD1 (8 bases). Germline CDR1 WNHNN, CDR2 SYGVQD (reference sequence). The CDR3 runs to 20 residues. The V gene lost 3 bases and the J gene lost 0 bases, with 27 bases spanning the gap. This CDR3 reads CASSDSWTGTIRDYSYEQYF. The CDR3, as DNA: TGCGCCAGCAGTGACTCTTGGACAGGGACCATCCGGGACTACTCCTACGAGCAGTACTTC.

Here the CDR3 DNA reads TGTGCCAGCAGCTTAGCGGGAATAAATTATGAAAAACTGTTTTTT. It translates to CASSLAGINYEKLFF. The V call is TRBV11-2, the J call TRBJ1-4; D unclear. The CDR3 length is 15 residues. Germline-derived CDR1 and CDR2 are SGHAT and FQNNGV. Trimming removed 1 base from V and 6 bases from J, with 12 bases in between.

The chain is built from TRBV12-3 or TRBV12-4 and TRBJ2-7, with D tentatively TRBD1 (6 bases). V dropped 7 bases and J dropped 2 bases, with 12 bases sitting between them. The CDR3 has 13 amino acids. This CDR3 reads CASKPDRTYEQYF. DNA for the CDR3: TGTGCCAGCAAGCCAGACAGGACCTACGAGCAGTACTTC.

The chain has TRBV6-2 or TRBV6-3 and TRBJ1-5; D is possibly TRBD1 (6 bases). Germline loops: CDR1 MNHEY, CDR2 SVGEGT. V lost 2 bases and J 6 bases, leaving 14 bases between the germline ends. The CDR3 contains 15 residues. The CDR3 spells CASSYNRDQRQPQHF. In DNA, the CDR3 is TGTGCCAGCAGTTACAACAGGGATCAACGTCAGCCCCAGCATTTT.

The V gene is TRBV5-4, the J gene TRBJ2-3, with D possibly TRBD2 on 5 matching bases. This CDR3 is built from 15 residues. The V and J ends lost 3 bases and 1 base respectively, with 12 bases between them. Germline loops: CDR1 SGHNT, CDR2 YYREEE (reference sequence). CDR3: CASSYPGSRTDTQYF. DNA of the CDR3: TGTGCCAGCAGCTACCCGGGATCGCGCACAGATACGCAGTATTTT.

The V call is TRBV2, the J call TRBJ2-3; the match to TRBD2 covers 7 bases. This CDR3 region has 14 residues. Trimming removed 8 bases from V and 4 bases from J; junction bases left unmatched: 9. Germline V lookup: CDR1 SNHLY, CDR2 FYNNEI. This CDR3 is CASFWRELADTQYF. The CDR3 coding sequence is TGTGCCAGCTTCTGGCGGGAGTTAGCAGATACGCAGTATTTT.

Notes on this clone: Other DNA sequences of this sample code for an identical CDR3. This sequence joins TRBV30 and TRBJ2-5; D call uncertain. This CDR3 has 12 residues. CDR1 GTSNPN and CDR2 SVGIG come from the germline V gene (reference sequence). V lost 0 bases, J lost 3 bases, and 5 bases lay in between. CDR3 nucleotide sequence: TGTGCCTGGAGTGTACGGGAAGAGACCCAGTACTTC. The encoded protein is CAWSVREETQYF.

The chain recombines TRBV4-1 with TRBJ2-3; 11 bases agree with TRBD2. CDR3 length: 18 residues. Trimming took 0 bases from V and 3 from J; bases not matched to a gene: 8. CDR1 is MGHRA and CDR2 is YSYEKL in the germline V gene. The chain's CDR3 is CASSQEYSGGDLTDTQYF. Here the CDR3 DNA reads TGCGCCAGCAGCCAAGAGTATAGCGGGGGGGATTTAACAGATACGCAGTATTTT.

CDR3 loop: CASSTLGRGGGYTF. CDR3 DNA sequence: TGTGCCAGCAGTACCCTTGGAAGGGGAGGCGGCTACACCTTC. The chain has TRBV6-5 and TRBJ1-2, with D possibly matching TRBD1 (5 bases). V lost 5 bases to trimming and J lost 8 bases, with 18 bases between them. Germline values: CDR1 MNHEY, CDR2 SVGAGI. The CDR3 sequence is 14 residues long.

This rearrangement joins TRBV19 to TRBJ1-2; D is possibly TRBD1 (6 bases). Germline-derived CDR1 and CDR2 are LNHDA and SQIVND (reference sequence). V gave up 10 bases and J gave up 5 bases, with 17 bases separating them. The CDR3 covers 13 residues. This CDR3 reads CATTGSFGYGYTF. CDR3 DNA sequence: TGTGCCACAACAGGGAGTTTTGGGTATGGCTACACCTTC.

The chain joins TRBV29-1 to TRBJ2-2; 8 bases are shared with TRBD1. Per germline, CDR1 SQVTM and CDR2 ANQGSEA. V shed 6 bases and J 1 base; nucleotides not matched to a gene: 7. The CDR3 runs 15 residues. CDR3 sequence (DNA): TGCAGCGTGAGCACCGGGACAGGGAACACCGGGGAGCTGTTTTTT. Its translation is CSVSTGTGNTGELFF.

The gene calls are TRBV3-1 (or the pseudogene TRBV3-2) and TRBJ1-6; 10 nucleotides match TRBD1. V shed 3 bases and J 10 bases; nucleotides not matched to a gene: 12. The CDR3 covers 17 residues. CDR1 and CDR2 from the germline V gene are LGHDT and YNNKEL (reference sequence). CDR3 sequence reads: CASSHTDRGRSGSPLHF. The CDR3 nucleotides are TGTGCCAGCAGCCACACAGACAGGGGGCGCTCAGGGTCACCCCTCCACTTT.

The V gene is TRBV28, the J gene TRBJ1-3, with 7 bases identical to TRBD1. The CDR3 covers 17 residues. Trimming at V came to 5 bases and at J to 7 bases, leaving 17 bases not matched to a gene. The germline gives CDR1 MDHEN, CDR2 SYDVKM. The CDR3: CASSPRQGHSLGNTIYF. The CDR3 DNA reads TGTGCCAGCAGTCCCCGACAGGGTCACTCCTTGGGGAACACCATATATTTT.

The chain uses TRBV10-2 and TRBJ2-2; D is uncertain. The CDR3 is 11 residues long. V lost 7 bases, J lost 4 bases, and 4 bases lay in between. In germline, CDR1 is WSHSY, CDR2 SAAADI. CDR3 in DNA: TGCGCCAGCACTATCACCGGGGAGCTGTTTTTT. Translated: CASTITGELFF.

Of note for this clone: An end of the junction does not agree with germline; a read error may underlie this. V gene TRBV27 combines with J gene TRBJ2-5; D is uncertain. CDR1 MNHEY and CDR2 SMNVEV come from the germline V gene (reference sequence). This CDR3 region has 13 residues. The CDR3 region has the DNA TGTGCCAGCTCGATGCCGGTCCAAAAGACCCAGTACTTC. Amino acids: CASSMPVQKTQYF.